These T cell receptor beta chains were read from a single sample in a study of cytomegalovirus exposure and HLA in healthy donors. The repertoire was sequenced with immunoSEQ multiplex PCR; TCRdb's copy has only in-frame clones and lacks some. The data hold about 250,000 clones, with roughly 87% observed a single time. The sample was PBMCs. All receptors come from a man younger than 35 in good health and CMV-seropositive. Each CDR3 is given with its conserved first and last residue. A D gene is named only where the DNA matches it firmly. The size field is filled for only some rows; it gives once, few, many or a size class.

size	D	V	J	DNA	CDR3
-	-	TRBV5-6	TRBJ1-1	TGTGCCAGCAGCGCGCAACAGGAGACGAACACTGAAGCTTTCTTT	CASSAQQETNTEAFF
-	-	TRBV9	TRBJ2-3	TGTGCCAGCAGCGGGGGGCCTCCAGATACGCAGTATTTT	CASSGGPPDTQYF
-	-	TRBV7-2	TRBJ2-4	TGTGCCAGCAGCCTAAGTGGGGAAAACATTCAGTACTTC	CASSLSGENIQYF
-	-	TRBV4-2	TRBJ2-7	TGTGCCAGCAGCCCCATCGCCGGTGGGTCGCGCTACGAGCAGTACTTC	CASSPIAGGSRYEQYF
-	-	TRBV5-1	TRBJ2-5	TGCGCCAGCAGCTTGGCAACAGGCTCGGCGACCCAGTACTTC	CASSLATGSATQYF
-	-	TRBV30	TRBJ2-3	TGTGCCTGGAGTATCTCGGGTACAGATACGCAGTATTTT	CAWSISGTDTQYF
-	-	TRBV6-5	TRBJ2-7	TGTGCCAGCAGTTACTCGGACCGGCGGGGCTACGAGCAGTACTTC	CASSYSDRRGYEQYF
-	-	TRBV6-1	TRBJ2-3	TGTGCCAGCACCCCCCGAGGCACAGATACGCAGTATTTT	CASTPRGTDTQYF
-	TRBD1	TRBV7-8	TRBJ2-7	TGTGCCAGCAGCTTGGTAGGACAGGGAACCTACGAGCAGTACTTC	CASSLVGQGTYEQYF
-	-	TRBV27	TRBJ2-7	TGTGCCAGCAGTTTTGGGCCAGCCGAGCAGTACTTC	CASSFGPAEQYF
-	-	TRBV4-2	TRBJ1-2	TGTGCCAGCTCCCGAGGGAGTGGCTACACCTTC	CASSRGSGYTF
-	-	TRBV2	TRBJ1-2	TGTGCCAGCAGTGTGCGGAACTATGGCTACACCTTC	CASSVRNYGYTF
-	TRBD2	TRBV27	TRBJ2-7	TGTGCCAGCAGCTTATACGGCGGGAGGGGCCGCCATGGCGTCGAGCAGTACTTC	CASSLYGGRGRHGVEQYF
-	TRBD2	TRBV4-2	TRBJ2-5	TGTGCCAGCAGCCAAGATTCGGGACTAGCGGGAGATGAGACCCAGTACTTC	CASSQDSGLAGDETQYF
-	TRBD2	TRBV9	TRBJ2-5	TGTGCCAGCAGCGTGGGCGGGAGGTACCAAGAGACCCAGTACTTC	CASSVGGRYQETQYF
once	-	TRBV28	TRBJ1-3	TGTGCCAGCAGTTTAATGACCGGCTCTGGAAACACCATATATTTT	CASSLMTGSGNTIYF
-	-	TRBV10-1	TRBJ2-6	TGCGCCAGCAGTAGTCGCGAAACAACAAACGTCCTGACTTTC	CASSSRETTNVLTF
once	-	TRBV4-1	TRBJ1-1	TGCGCCAGCAGCCAAGCATGGTCAGGGATGAACACTGAAGCTTTCTTT	CASSQAWSGMNTEAFF
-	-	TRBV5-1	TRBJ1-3	TGCGCCAGCAGCTCCAGCCCTGGAAACACCATATATTTT	CASSSSPGNTIYF
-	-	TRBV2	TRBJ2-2	TGTGCCAGCGGAACCGGGGAGCTGTTTTTT	CASGTGELFF
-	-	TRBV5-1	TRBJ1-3	TGCGCCAGCAGCCCGGTTAGCTCTGGAAACACCATATATTTT	CASSPVSSGNTIYF
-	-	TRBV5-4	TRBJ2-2	TGTGCCAGCAGCTTGGGGCAGGGGGGCGGAACCGGGGAGCTGTTTTTT	CASSLGQGGGTGELFF
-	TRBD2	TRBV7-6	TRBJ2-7	TGTGCCAGCAGCACTAGCGGTACCCCCTACGAGCAGTACTTC	CASSTSGTPYEQYF
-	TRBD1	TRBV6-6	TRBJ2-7	TGTGCCAGCAGACGGACAGGGTACGAGCAGTACTTC	CASRRTGYEQYF
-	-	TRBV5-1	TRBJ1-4	TGCGCCAGCAGCCACGGATGGGGGATAGGGGAAAAACTGTTTTTT	CASSHGWGIGEKLFF
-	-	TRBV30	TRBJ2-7	TGTGCCTGTAGGATAACAGGGAGGGGCTACGAGCAGTACTTC	CACRITGRGYEQYF
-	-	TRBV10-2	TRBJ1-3	TGCGCCAGCAGTGAGGGAGCTTGGGGGGCGAGTGGAAACACCATATATTTT	CASSEGAWGASGNTIYF
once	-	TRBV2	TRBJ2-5	TGTGCCAGCTTCCCAGCGGAATACCAAGAGACCCAGTACTTC	CASFPAEYQETQYF
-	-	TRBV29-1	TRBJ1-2	TGCAGCGTTTTCAAGGATGGCTACACCTTC	CSVFKDGYTF
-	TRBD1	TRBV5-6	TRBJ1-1	TGTGCCAGCAGCCGCTCATCGACAGGGGGGATTGAAGCTTTCTTT	CASSRSSTGGIEAFF
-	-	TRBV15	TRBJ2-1	TGTGCCACCAGCGCACAGACAGGATCACCTAATGAGCAGTTCTTC	CATSAQTGSPNEQFF
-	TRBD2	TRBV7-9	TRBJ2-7	TGTGCCAGCAGCTCCGGGACTAGGCTCTACGAGCAGTACTTC	CASSSGTRLYEQYF
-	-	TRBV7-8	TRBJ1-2	TGTGCCAGCAGCTTCCAAGGGGCGCTCCCTTATGGCTACACCTTC	CASSFQGALPYGYTF
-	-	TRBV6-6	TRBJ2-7	TGTGCCAGTGGGGGTGGGGGGAGTTTCCCCTACGAGCAGTACTTC	CASGGGGSFPYEQYF
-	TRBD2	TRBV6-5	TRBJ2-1	TGTGCCAGCAGTTACTCGGGACTAGCTGGGGAGCAGTTCTTC	CASSYSGLAGEQFF
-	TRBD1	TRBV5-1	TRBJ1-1	TGCGCCAGCAGCACGGGACAGGGGTGGGACACTGAAGCTTTCTTT	CASSTGQGWDTEAFF
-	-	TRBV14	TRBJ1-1	TGTGCCAGCAGCCAACAATCTGTGGGGACTGAAGCTTTCTTT	CASSQQSVGTEAFF
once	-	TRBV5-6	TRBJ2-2	TGTGCCAGCAGTATGAACACCGGGGAGCTGTTTTTT	CASSMNTGELFF
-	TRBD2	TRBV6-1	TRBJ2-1	TGTGCCAGCAGTGTTGTGCGGGAGGGTCACAATGAGCAGTTCTTC	CASSVVREGHNEQFF
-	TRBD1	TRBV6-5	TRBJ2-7	TGTGCCAGCACTACAGGGGGCAACGAGCAGTACTTC	CASTTGGNEQYF
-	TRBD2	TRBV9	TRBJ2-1	TGTGCCAGCGCGAGCGGGAGGCTGTCCTACAATGAGCAGTTCTTC	CASASGRLSYNEQFF
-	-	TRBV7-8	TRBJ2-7	TGTGCCAGCAGTTTTGGCCCTACCTACGAGCAGTACTTC	CASSFGPTYEQYF